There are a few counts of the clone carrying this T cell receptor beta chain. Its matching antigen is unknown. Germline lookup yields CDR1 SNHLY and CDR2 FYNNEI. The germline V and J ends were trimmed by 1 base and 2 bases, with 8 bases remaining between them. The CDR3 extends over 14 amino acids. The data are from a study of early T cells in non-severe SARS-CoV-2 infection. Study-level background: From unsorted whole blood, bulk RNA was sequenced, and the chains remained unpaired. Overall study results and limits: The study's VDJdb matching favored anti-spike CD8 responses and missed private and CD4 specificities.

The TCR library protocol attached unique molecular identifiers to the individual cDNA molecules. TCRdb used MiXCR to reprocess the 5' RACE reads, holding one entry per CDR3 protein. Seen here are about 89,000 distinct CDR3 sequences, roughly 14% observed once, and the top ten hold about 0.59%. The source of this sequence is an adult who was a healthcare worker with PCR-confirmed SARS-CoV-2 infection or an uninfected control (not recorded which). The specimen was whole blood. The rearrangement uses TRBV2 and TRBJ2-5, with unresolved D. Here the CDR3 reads CASSEGTLQETQYF. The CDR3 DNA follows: TGTGCCAGCAGTGAAGGTACTCTACAAGAGACCCAGTACTTC. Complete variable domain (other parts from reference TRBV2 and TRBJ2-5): EPEVTQTPSHQVTQMGQEVILRCVPISNHLYFYWYRQILGQKVEFLVSFYNNEISEKSEIFDDQFSVERPDGSNFTLKIRSTKLEDSAMYFCASSEGTLQETQYFGPGTRLLVL.